These 31 T cell receptor beta chains originate from one sample sequenced in a study of cytomegalovirus exposure and HLA in healthy donors. Primers included in the PCR were 60 Vbeta and 13 Jbeta primers. Method: immunoSEQ multiplex PCR; TCRdb's copy keeps in-frame clones and lacks some. The sample has 150,000 or so clones, roughly 80% seen once. Sequencing was carried out using PBMCs. These receptors came from a man younger than 35 in good health and CMV-seropositive.

Written as DNA, the CDR3 is TGTGCCAGCAGTGAACACGAGAACACTGAAGCTTTCTTT. This gives the protein CASSEHENTEAFF. The V and J genes are TRBV28 and TRBJ1-1; D gene ambiguous. The CDR3 is 13 residues long. V lost 5 bases and J lost 1, with 8 bases in between. Germline CDR1 and CDR2: MDHEN and SYDVKM.

CDR3 sequence reads: CASSGGQGVAYEQYF. The CDR3 DNA reads TGCGCCAGCAGCGGGGGACAGGGGGTTGCCTACGAGCAGTACTTC. The rearrangement uses TRBV5-1 and TRBJ2-7, with 11 nucleotides matching TRBD1. Per germline, CDR1 SGHRS and CDR2 YFSETQ. After removal of 4 bases from V and 2 bases from J, the junction contained 5 bases not matched to a gene. The CDR3 runs 15 residues.

The chain employs TRBV7-9 and TRBJ2-3; no firm D call. V gave up 5 bases and J gave up 4 bases, with 7 bases separating them. The CDR3 length is 12 residues. Germline V CDR1 and CDR2: SEHNR, FQNEAQ (reference sequence). The CDR3 reads CASSPLADTQYF. The CDR3 DNA reads TGTGCCAGCAGCCCTCTCGCAGATACGCAGTATTTT.

The J gene is TRBJ2-7, the V gene TRBV10-3, with D maybe TRBD1 (5 bases). Between the trimmed V and J ends, which lost 10 bases and 0 bases, there was a span of 10 bases. The CDR3 length is 12 residues. Germline CDR1 ENHRY, CDR2 SYGVKD. CDR3 protein: CATSDSSYEQYF. In nucleotides, the CDR3 is TGTGCCACCAGCGACAGCTCCTACGAGCAGTACTTC.

Only one count was recorded for this clone. This chain links TRBV6-6 with TRBJ2-1, with D perhaps matching TRBD1 (6 bases). This CDR3 is built from 15 residues. The V gene's germline CDR1 is MNHNY and CDR2 SVGAGI (reference sequence). V gave up 5 bases and J gave up 7 bases, with 18 bases separating them. For the CDR3, the DNA is TGTGCCAGCAGTGCCCAGGGGTCGGGGCGGAATGAGCAGTTCTTC. Its protein product is CASSAQGSGRNEQFF.

This chain connects TRBV28 to TRBJ2-2; 9 nucleotides align to TRBD2. The V gene end was trimmed by 8 bases and the J gene end by 6 bases; junction bases not matched to a gene: 10. Germline V gene lookup returns CDR1 MDHEN and CDR2 SYDVKM. CDR3 size: 15 residues. The CDR3 nucleotides read TGTGCCAGCGGAATGACTAGCGGCCGGGCCGGGGAGCTGTTTTTT. Encoded protein: CASGMTSGRAGELFF.

The rearrangement links TRBV15 to TRBJ2-4; 10 positions match TRBD1. J gave up 1 base and V 6 bases, and 12 bases lay outside the gene matches. This CDR3 is built from 18 residues. Germline V lookup: CDR1 LNHNV, CDR2 YYDKDF (reference sequence). The CDR3 nucleotides read TGTGCCACCAGGTCGGGACAGGGGACGTTGCTGGCCAAAAACATTCAGTACTTC. It codes for CATRSGQGTLLAKNIQYF.

This chain's CDR3 is CASRVAPNTEAFF. CDR3 bases: TGCGCCAGCAGAGTGGCCCCGAACACTGAAGCTTTCTTT. The chain is built from TRBV10-1 and TRBJ1-1; D is unresolved. This CDR3 spans 13 amino acids. The V end was cut by 6 bases, the J end by 1 base, with 9 bases between. In germline, CDR1 is WNHNN, CDR2 SYGVQD (reference sequence).

The chain joins TRBV4-2 to TRBJ2-2, with TRBD1 as a possible D gene (5 bases). The CDR3 covers 16 residues. V gave up 1 base and J gave up 2 bases, with 11 bases separating them. Germline V gene lookup returns CDR1 LGHNA and CDR2 YNFKEQ. CDR3 sequence reads: CASSQGQGVNTGELFF. Written as DNA, the CDR3 is TGTGCCAGCAGCCAAGGCCAGGGTGTTAACACCGGGGAGCTGTTTTTT.

A few counts support this clone. The chain carries TRBV5-4 and TRBJ2-3; D not resolved. This CDR3 is 13 amino acids long. Deletions cut 4 bases from V and 2 bases from J, with 8 bases between. Germline V lookup: CDR1 SGHNT, CDR2 YYREEE (reference sequence). CDR3 protein: CASSDSFTDTQYF. Written as DNA, the CDR3 is TGTGCCAGCAGCGACTCCTTCACAGATACGCAGTATTTT.

The J gene is TRBJ1-1, the V gene TRBV6-5; 7 bases align to TRBD1. This CDR3 contains 14 residues. The germline gives CDR1 MNHEY, CDR2 SVGAGI. Trimming at V came to 5 bases and at J to 2 bases, leaving 5 bases not matched to a gene. The CDR3 DNA follows: TGTGCCAGCAGTGCCAACAGGGGAAACACTGAAGCTTTCTTT. Translation: CASSANRGNTEAFF.

Details on this clone: The junction and the germline gene differ at one end; a read error may be behind it. This rearrangement joins TRBV7-3 to TRBJ2-1, with 7 bases matching TRBD2. The CDR3 contains 15 residues. Germline V CDR1 and CDR2: SGHTA, FQGTGA. This chain's CDR3 is CANSLDPSGYNEQFF. The CDR3 DNA reads as TGTGCCAACAGCTTAGACCCTAGCGGCTACAATGAGCAGTTCTTC.

V and J are TRBV5-1 and TRBJ1-5; D is possibly TRBD1 (6 bases). The CDR3 sequence is 13 residues long. The germline CDR1 and CDR2 sequences are SGHRS and YFSETQ. Trimming cost V 0 bases and J 6 bases, with 7 bases left between them. The CDR3 region has the DNA TGCGCCAGCAGCTTGGGGGGGCCTCAGCCCCAGCATTTT. Encoded protein: CASSLGGPQPQHF.

The chain recombines TRBV11-3 with TRBJ2-2; D is possibly TRBD2 (6 bases). The V gene's germline CDR1 is SGHNT and CDR2 YENEEA. The V end lost 3 bases, the J end lost 5 bases, and 13 bases lay between the germline ends. CDR3 length: 15 amino acids. In nucleotides, the CDR3 is TGTGCCAGCAGCTTCGGCGGGGATGGGACCGGGGAGCTGTTTTTT. Residues: CASSFGGDGTGELFF.

The genes are TRBV7-2 and TRBJ1-1; D unresolved. V was pared by 0 bases and J by 1 base, with 6 bases between. The CDR3 spans 14 residues. CDR1 is SGHTA, CDR2 FQGNSA, per germline. The CDR3: CASSLAERNTEAFF. CDR3 DNA sequence: TGTGCCAGCAGCTTAGCAGAGAGGAACACTGAAGCTTTCTTT.

This chain links TRBV28 with TRBJ2-1, with D unresolved. This CDR3 comprises 13 residues. V was pared by 5 bases and J by 6 bases, with 11 bases between. The germline V gene encodes CDR1 MDHEN and CDR2 SYDVKM. Here the CDR3 DNA reads TGTGCCAGCAGTCCATCCCCGCGCAATGAGCAGTTCTTC. Protein sequence: CASSPSPRNEQFF.

This clone was detected only once. The chain links TRBV7-9 to TRBJ2-5; no clear D. The germline V and J ends were trimmed by 7 bases and 5 bases, with 11 bases remaining between them. This CDR3 has 12 residues. Germline CDR1 SEHNR, CDR2 FQNEAQ (reference sequence). The CDR3 nucleotides read TGTGCCAGCAAGAGTCTCGGGGAGACCCAGTACTTC. It is translated as CASKSLGETQYF.

The rearrangement joins TRBV5-6 to TRBJ2-3, with 8 nucleotides matching TRBD2. This CDR3 has 13 amino acids. CDR1 and CDR2 from the germline V gene are SGHDT and YYEEEE. The junction had 9 bases not matched to a gene; V was cut back by 1 base and J by 14 bases. The DNA for the CDR3 is TGTGCCAGCAGCTTGACTAGCGGCGCCATCCGGTATTTT. Amino acid sequence: CASSLTSGAIRYF.

The CDR3 nucleotides read TGTGCCAGCATAGTAGGGGACAGGGTTGGAGAGACCCAGTACTTC. Its protein is CASIVGDRVGETQYF. This chain joins TRBV6-1 and TRBJ2-5; 9 nucleotides agree with TRBD1. V lost 7 bases, J lost 4 bases, and 10 bases stayed unmatched. The CDR3 sequence is 15 residues long. Germline-derived CDR1 and CDR2 are MNHNS and SASEGT.

The chain combines TRBV10-3 with TRBJ1-2; D is undetermined. V was pared by 2 bases and J by 3 bases, with 16 bases between. Germline CDR1 reads ENHRY; CDR2 reads SYGVKD. This CDR3 region has 16 residues. Here the CDR3 reads CAISEPDLVSDYGYTF. CDR3 nucleotides: TGTGCCATCAGTGAGCCCGACTTGGTTTCCGACTATGGCTACACCTTC.

The chain couples TRBV10-1 to TRBJ2-3; 10 bases line up with TRBD2. CDR1 WNHNN and CDR2 SYGVQD come from the germline V gene (reference sequence). CDR3 length equals 16 residues. V trimming: 0 bases; J trimming: 3 bases; junction bases outside the gene matches: 3. As DNA, the CDR3 is TGCGCCAGCAGTGAGTCAGCGGGAGGGCCTACAGATACGCAGTATTTT. Translating gives CASSESAGGPTDTQYF.

This clone was seen only once. The genes are TRBV9 and TRBJ2-5, with D perhaps TRBD2 (5 bases). Germline V gene sequence: CDR1 SGDLS, CDR2 YYNGEE. Trimming removed 2 bases at V and 4 bases at J, with 12 bases between. CDR3 length equals 14 residues. The CDR3 here is CASSVGRLSETQYF. Written as DNA, the CDR3 is TGTGCCAGCAGCGTTGGGAGACTGTCAGAGACCCAGTACTTC.

J is TRBJ2-1 and V is TRBV9, with 10 bases identical to TRBD1. V was pared by 0 bases and J by 4 bases, with 10 bases of the junction left unmatched. Germline V gives CDR1 SGDLS, CDR2 YYNGEE. This CDR3 is 18 amino acids long. CDR3 in amino acids: CASSVGGTGGQGYNEQFF. CDR3 DNA: TGTGCCAGCAGCGTAGGAGGGACGGGGGGACAGGGGTACAATGAGCAGTTCTTC.

In the case of this clone: Sequence at one end of the junction differs from germline and may be a read error. The chain couples TRBV28 to TRBJ1-2, with TRBD1 matching over 7 bases. The CDR3 contains 11 residues. Germline CDR1 is MDHEN and CDR2 is SYDVKM. The CDR3 reads CASSTNTGALF. CDR3 nucleotides: TGTGCCAGCAGTACCAATACAGGGGCTTTATTC.

The count of this clone is one. V usage is TRBV7-9 and J usage is TRBJ1-3; no clear D. The ends were cut back, 3 bases at V and 0 bases at J, with 18 bases in the middle. Germline CDR1 reads SEHNR; CDR2 reads FQNEAQ (reference sequence). This CDR3 has 18 residues. The CDR3 region has the DNA TGTGCCAGCAGCTTGTCGTTGGCAGTCCGAAGCTCTGGAAACACCATATATTTT. Protein product: CASSLSLAVRSSGNTIYF.

This chain connects TRBV6-6 to TRBJ2-3; TRBD2 agrees at 13 bases. The CDR3 consists of 15 residues. Trimming took 2 bases from V and 8 from J; bases not matched to a gene: 4. Germline loops: CDR1 MNHNY, CDR2 SVGAGI (reference sequence). CDR3 region: CASSYPTSGGSTQYF. The CDR3 DNA follows: TGTGCCAGCAGTTACCCGACTAGCGGGGGGAGTACGCAGTATTTT.

This sequence joins TRBV10-1 and TRBJ1-1; tentative D call: TRBD1 (6 bases). The CDR3 runs 15 residues. Germline loops: CDR1 WNHNN, CDR2 SYGVQD (reference sequence). V was cut by 6 bases and J by 0 bases, with 14 bases left in between. The CDR3 coding sequence is TGCGCCAGCAGCGAGCGGACAGATATGAACACTGAAGCTTTCTTT. Encoded protein: CASSERTDMNTEAFF.

The rearrangement links TRBV9 to TRBJ2-5, with 7 bases identical to TRBD1. Germline lookup yields CDR1 SGDLS and CDR2 YYNGEE. With V trimmed by 3 bases and J by 3 bases, 8 bases remained unmatched. There are 15 residues in the CDR3. The CDR3 region is CASSARQGLEETQYF. CDR3 coding DNA: TGTGCCAGCAGCGCTAGACAGGGTTTGGAAGAGACCCAGTACTTC.

The chain combines TRBV7-9 with TRBJ2-1; D is unresolved. Trimming stripped 5 bases from V and 0 bases from J, with 14 bases between. Germline V gene sequence: CDR1 SEHNR, CDR2 FQNEAQ (reference sequence). There are 16 residues in the CDR3. The CDR3 nucleotides read TGTGCCAGCAGCCCAAGAGGAAGGAGCTCCTACAATGAGCAGTTCTTC. It is translated as CASSPRGRSSYNEQFF.

This chain uses TRBV18 with TRBJ1-2, with TRBD1 matching over 11 bases. This CDR3 has 16 amino acids. Germline V CDR1 and CDR2: KGHSH, LQKENI. The J segment lost 4 bases and the V segment lost 5 bases, leaving 9 bases of the junction unmatched. CDR3 sequence reads: CASSANVDRGPYGYTF. CDR3 in DNA: TGTGCCAGCTCAGCAAACGTGGACAGGGGGCCCTATGGCTACACCTTC.

The rearrangement uses TRBV28 and TRBJ2-1; 7 nucleotides align to TRBD1. V dropped 7 bases and J dropped 2; count of bases not matched to a gene: 8. CDR1 is MDHEN, CDR2 SYDVKM, per germline. CDR3 length: 15 residues. CDR3 DNA sequence: TGTGCCAGCAACCTCGGACAGGAAGCCTACAATGAGCAGTTCTTC. This gives the protein CASNLGQEAYNEQFF.